This T cell receptor (beta chain) was captured in a study of T cell responses to AZD1222 COVID-19 vaccine. TCRdb's copy holds only in-frame clones and misses some; the assay was immunoSEQ multiplex PCR. The sample contains roughly 140,000 clones, around nine tenths of which appear only once. Study outcomes and limitations: Seropositive status at baseline applied to only a handful of AZD1222 recipients.

For this clone: Its antigen is undetermined.

The CDR3 is 15 residues long. The V end was cut by 3 bases, the J end by 9 bases, with 22 bases between. Per the germline V gene, CDR1 is DFQATT and CDR2 is SNEGSKA (reference sequence). The chain carries TRBV20-1 and TRBJ2-3; tentatively, D is TRBD2 (5 bases). The sequenced sample was peripheral blood, obtained on day 0 of AZD1222 vaccination. The sequence came from an adult in good health. Written as DNA, the CDR3 is TGCAGTGCTAGTCCCCCTGGGGTAGCGACTCTGACGCAGTATTTT. It specifies CSASPPGVATLTQYF.